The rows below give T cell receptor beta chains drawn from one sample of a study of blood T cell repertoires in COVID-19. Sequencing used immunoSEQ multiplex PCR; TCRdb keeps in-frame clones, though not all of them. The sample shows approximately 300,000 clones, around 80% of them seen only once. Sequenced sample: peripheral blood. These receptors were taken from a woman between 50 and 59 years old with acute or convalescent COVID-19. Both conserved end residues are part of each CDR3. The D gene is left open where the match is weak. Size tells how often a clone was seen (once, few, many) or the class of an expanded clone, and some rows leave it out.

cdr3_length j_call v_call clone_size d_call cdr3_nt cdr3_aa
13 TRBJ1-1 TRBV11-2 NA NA TGTGCCAGCAGCCTGGGGGCCGGCACTGAAGCTTTCTTT CASSLGAGTEAFF
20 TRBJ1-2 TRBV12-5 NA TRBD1 TGTGCTAGTGGTTTTTTTTACCTTCTATCCGGGACAGGGGGCTTCTATGGCTACACCTTC CASGFFYLLSGTGGFYGYTF
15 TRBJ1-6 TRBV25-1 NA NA TGTGCCAGCAGTTGGGGCGACTCCTATAATTCACCCCTCCACTTT CASSWGDSYNSPLHF
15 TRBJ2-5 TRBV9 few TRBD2 TGTGCCAGCAGCGTAGATAGCGGGAGAGGAGAGACCCAGTACTTC CASSVDSGRGETQYF
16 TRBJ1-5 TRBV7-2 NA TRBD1 TGTGCCAGCAGCTTATATGGGACAGGGAGCAATCAGCCCCAGCATTTT CASSLYGTGSNQPQHF
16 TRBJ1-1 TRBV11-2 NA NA TGTGCCAGCAGCTTAGTAGGACAGACTTTGAACACTGAAGCTTTCTTT CASSLVGQTLNTEAFF
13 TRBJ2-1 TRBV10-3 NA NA TGTGCCATCAGTGGGGTGGGGGGCAATGAGCAGTTCTTC CAISGVGGNEQFF
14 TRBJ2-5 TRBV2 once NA TGTGCCAGCAGTGAATCGTCCTACCAAGAGACCCAGTACTTC CASSESSYQETQYF
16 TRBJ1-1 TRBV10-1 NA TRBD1 TGCGCCAGCAGAGCCGGGACAGGGGTCCGAGAAACTGAAGCTTTCTTT CASRAGTGVRETEAFF
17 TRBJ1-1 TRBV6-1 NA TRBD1 TGTGCCAGCAGTGAAGAAGCGGCAGGGGGGCCGAACACTGAAGCTTTCTTT CASSEEAAGGPNTEAFF
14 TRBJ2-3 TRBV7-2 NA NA TGTGCCAGCAGCCCGGGGCCAGGGGCGTATACGCAGTATTTT CASSPGPGAYTQYF
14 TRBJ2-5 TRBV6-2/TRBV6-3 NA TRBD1 TGTGCCAGCAGTCGGGACAGGGGACAAGAGACCCAGTACTTC CASSRDRGQETQYF
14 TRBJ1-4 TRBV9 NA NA TGTGCCAGCAGCCCCACCCTCGGGGTTGAAAAACTGTTTTTT CASSPTLGVEKLFF
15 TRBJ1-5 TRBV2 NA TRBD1 TGTGCCAGCAGTGCACCGGGACAGGGCCATCAGCCCCAGCATTTT CASSAPGQGHQPQHF
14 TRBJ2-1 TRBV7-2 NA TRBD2 TGTGCCAGCAGCTTACCAGCGGGGGGAAGTGAGCAGTTCTTC CASSLPAGGSEQFF
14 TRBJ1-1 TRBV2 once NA TGTGCCAGCACTGACGAGACGGGAGGGACTGAAGCTTTCTTT CASTDETGGTEAFF
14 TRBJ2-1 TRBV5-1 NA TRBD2 TGCGCCAGCAGCTTGGTAGCGGGGGGCAATGAGCAGTTCTTC CASSLVAGGNEQFF
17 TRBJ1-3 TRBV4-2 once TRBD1 TGTGCCAGCAGCCAAGATCTAACAAGGACAGGGCTAAACACCATATATTTT CASSQDLTRTGLNTIYF
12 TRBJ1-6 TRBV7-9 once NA TGTGCCAGCAGCTTAGGGAGTTCACCCCTCCACTTT CASSLGSSPLHF
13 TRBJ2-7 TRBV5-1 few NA TGCGCCAGCAATGAGGACAACTCCTACGAGCAGTACTTC CASNEDNSYEQYF
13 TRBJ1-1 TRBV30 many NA TGTGCCTGGAGCCGGGACTCAAACACTGAAGCTTTCTTT CAWSRDSNTEAFF
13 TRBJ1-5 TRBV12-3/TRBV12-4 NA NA TGTGCCAGCGGGGGGTCGAGCAATCAGCCCCAGCATTTT CASGGSSNQPQHF
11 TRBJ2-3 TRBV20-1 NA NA TGCAGTGCCTCCGAGGCAGATACGCAGTATTTT CSASEADTQYF
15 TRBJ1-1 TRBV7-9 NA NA TGTGCCAGCAGCTCAGGTAGGGCGGGTAGGGATGGAGCTTTCTTT CASSSGRAGRDGAFF
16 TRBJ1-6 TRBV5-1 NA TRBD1 TGCGCCAGCAGCCCTCGGGACAGGTGGACGAATTCACCCCTCCACTTT CASSPRDRWTNSPLHF
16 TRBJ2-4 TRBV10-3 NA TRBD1 TGTGCCATCAGTGAAGGACAGGGGGCAGGCAAAAACATTCAGTACTTC CAISEGQGAGKNIQYF
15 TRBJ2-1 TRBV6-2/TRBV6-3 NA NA TGTGCCAGCAGTTACTCGATGGCAGGGGTTAATGAGCAGTTCTTC CASSYSMAGVNEQFF
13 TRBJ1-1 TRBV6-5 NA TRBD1 TGTGCCAGCAGTCCTCGACAGGGACGGGAAGCTTTCTTT CASSPRQGREAFF
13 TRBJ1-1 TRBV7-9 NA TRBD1 TGTGCCAGCAGCGGGACAGCCGACACTGAAGCTTTCTTT CASSGTADTEAFF
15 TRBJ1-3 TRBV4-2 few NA TGTGCCAGCAGCCGACAGCCTCACTCTGGAAACACCATATATTTT CASSRQPHSGNTIYF
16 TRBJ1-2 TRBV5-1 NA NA TGCGCCAGCAGCTTGGGCCCTGGACAGATTAACTATGGCTACACCTTC CASSLGPGQINYGYTF
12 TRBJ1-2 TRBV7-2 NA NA TGTGCCAGCAGCTTAAATATCTATGGCTACACCTTC CASSLNIYGYTF
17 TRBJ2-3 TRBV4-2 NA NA TGTGCCAGCAGCCAGCCCGGAGGAGGTTTGGGCACAGATACGCAGTATTTT CASSQPGGGLGTDTQYF
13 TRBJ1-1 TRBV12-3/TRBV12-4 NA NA TGTGCCAGCAGCGCCCAGACAGGCACTGAAGCTTTCTTT CASSAQTGTEAFF
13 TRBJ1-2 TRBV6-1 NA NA TGTGCCAGCAGTGAAACGGGAATCTATGGCTACACCTTC CASSETGIYGYTF
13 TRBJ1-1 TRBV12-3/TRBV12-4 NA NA TGTGCCAGCAGTAGAGACAGGCTTATGTTCGGTTTCTTT CASSRDRLMFGFF
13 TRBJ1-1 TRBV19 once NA TGTGCCAGTAGTATAGCTCGGGGAACTGAAGCTTTCTTT CASSIARGTEAFF
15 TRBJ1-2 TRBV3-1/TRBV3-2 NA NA TGTGCCAGCAGCTTTCGACAAATATTTAACTATGGCTACACCTTC CASSFRQIFNYGYTF
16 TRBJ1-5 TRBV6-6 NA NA TGTGCCAGCAGTTCCGTACCCGGGGTACAAAATCAGCCCCAGCATTTT CASSSVPGVQNQPQHF
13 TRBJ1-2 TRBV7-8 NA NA TGTGCCAGCAGCTTAGACCTGGGCAGGGGCTACACCTTC CASSLDLGRGYTF
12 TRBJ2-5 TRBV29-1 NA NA TGCAGCGTTGTCCCCGGCGGGGAGACCCAGTACTTC CSVVPGGETQYF
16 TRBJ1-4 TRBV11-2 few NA TGTGCCAGCAGCCAGGGACTGATCGCAACTAATGAAAAACTGTTTTTT CASSQGLIATNEKLFF